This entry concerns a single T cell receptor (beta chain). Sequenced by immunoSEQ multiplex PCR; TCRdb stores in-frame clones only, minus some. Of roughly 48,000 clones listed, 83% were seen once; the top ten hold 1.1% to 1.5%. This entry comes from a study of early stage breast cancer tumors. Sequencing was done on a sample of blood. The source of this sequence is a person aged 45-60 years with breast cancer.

As DNA, the CDR3 is TGTGCCAGCACCTCGTTCCTCGGAGGGCCTAAAGAGCAGTACTTC. Its protein is CASTSFLGGPKEQYF. V is TRBV7-2 and J is TRBJ2-7, with D tentatively TRBD2 (6 bases). Germline V CDR1 and CDR2: SGHTA, FQGNSA. The CDR3 is 15 residues long. V lost 7 bases and J lost 7, with 23 bases in between.